These T cell receptor beta chains were read from a single sample in a study of spatial heterogeneity in lung cancer. MiXCR, applied by TCRdb to the 5' RACE reads, yields one record per CDR3 protein. Counted here are about 92,000 distinct CDR3 sequences, 12% occurring once; the ten biggest clones make up over 40%. The input for sequencing was PBMCs, taken at surgery. The origin of the receptors is a male donor with early-stage non-small cell lung cancer. Both conserved end residues are part of each CDR3. A D gene is named only where the DNA matches it firmly. Some rows mark clone size as missing; the rest say once, few, many or name a class of expanded clone.

J,size,V,D,DNA,CDR3
TRBJ2-5,many,TRBV25-1,TRBD2,TGTGCCAGCAGTGTGGGACTAGCGGGCCGGGAGACCCAGTACTTC,CASSVGLAGRETQYF
TRBJ1-1,NA,TRBV7-9,NA,TGTGCCAGCAGCTTATCTTCGCAGACTGAGGCTTTCTTT,CASSLSSQTEAFF
TRBJ2-5,few,TRBV23-1,NA,TGCGCCAGCAGTCAATCTTCGGGGGCGGAGACCCAGTACTTC,CASSQSSGAETQYF
TRBJ2-3,few,TRBV6-2/TRBV6-3,TRBD2,TGTGCCAGCAGCTCGACTAGCGTCACAGATACGCAGTATTTT,CASSSTSVTDTQYF
TRBJ1-5,many,TRBV5-5,NA,TGTGCCAGCAGCTTCGTGGAGGATCAGCCCCAGCATTTT,CASSFVEDQPQHF
TRBJ2-3,few,TRBV6-4,NA,TGTGCCAGCAGTGAAGAGGGTTCAGATACGCAGTATTTT,CASSEEGSDTQYF
TRBJ2-1,few,TRBV6-2/TRBV6-3,NA,TGTGCCAGCAGAGGGGCAGACCCCTACAATGAGCAGTTCTTC,CASRGADPYNEQFF
TRBJ2-7,few,TRBV28,NA,TGTGCCAGCAGCCCCCCTGGGTATCAGGGGGGGAGCGAGCAGTACTTC,CASSPPGYQGGSEQYF
TRBJ2-1,few,TRBV7-9,TRBD2,TGTGCCAGCAGCCCCCGGACTAGCGGGGGTCTCTATGAGCAGTTCTTC,CASSPRTSGGLYEQFF
TRBJ1-5,few,TRBV13,TRBD1,TGTGCCAGCAGCTTAGGTTCGGACAGGCGAAGTCAGCCCCAGCATTTT,CASSLGSDRRSQPQHF
TRBJ1-2,few,TRBV3-1,NA,TGTGCCAGCAGCCCCGGGACGGCGAAGGGCTACACCTTC,CASSPGTAKGYTF
TRBJ2-5,few,TRBV20-1,TRBD1,TGCAGTGCTAGAGGCGACAGGGGGCTAGAGACCCAGTACTTC,CSARGDRGLETQYF
TRBJ2-1,few,TRBV10-3,TRBD2,TGTGCCACCCAACCGGGACTAGCGGGGGATTCCTACAATGAGCAGTTCTTC,CATQPGLAGDSYNEQFF
TRBJ1-1,many,TRBV5-1,NA,TGCGCCAGCAGCTACCAGGCCGCTAACACTGAAGCTTTCTTT,CASSYQAANTEAFF
TRBJ2-1,NA,TRBV3-1,NA,TGTGCCAGCAGCCAAGACAGGAGCGAGATAAAGCAGTTCTTC,CASSQDRSEIKQFF
TRBJ1-5,NA,TRBV10-1,TRBD1,TGCGCCAGCAGTCCCGGGACAGGACAGCCCCAGCATTTT,CASSPGTGQPQHF
TRBJ1-2,many,TRBV29-1,NA,TGCAGCGTGAAAATAGGGGATGGCTACACCTTC,CSVKIGDGYTF